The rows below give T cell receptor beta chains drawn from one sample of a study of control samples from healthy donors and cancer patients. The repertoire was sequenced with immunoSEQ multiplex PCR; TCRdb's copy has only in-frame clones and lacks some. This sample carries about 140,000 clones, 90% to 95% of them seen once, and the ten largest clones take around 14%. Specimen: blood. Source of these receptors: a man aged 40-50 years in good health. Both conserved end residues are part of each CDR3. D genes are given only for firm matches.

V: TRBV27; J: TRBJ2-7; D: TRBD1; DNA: TGTGCCAGCAGTCCTGGACAGGGGATAGGGTACGAGCAGTACTTC; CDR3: CASSPGQGIGYEQYF
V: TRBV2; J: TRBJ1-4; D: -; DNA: TGTGCCAGCAGTGAGAGGGAAAAACTGTTTTTT; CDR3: CASSEREKLFF
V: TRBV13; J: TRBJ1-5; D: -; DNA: TGTGCCAGCAGCTTAGGGGACAGCCTTAATCAGCCCCAGCATTTT; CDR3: CASSLGDSLNQPQHF
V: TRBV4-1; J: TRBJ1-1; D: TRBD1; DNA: TGCGCCAGCAGCCTCGGAACCACCGGGACAGCCACTGAAGCTTTCTTT; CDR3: CASSLGTTGTATEAFF
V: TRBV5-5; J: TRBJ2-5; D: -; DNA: TGTGCCAGCAGTAATGACAGGTGGTACCAAGAGACCCAGTACTTC; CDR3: CASSNDRWYQETQYF
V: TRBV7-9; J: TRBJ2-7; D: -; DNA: TGTGCCAGCAGCTTAGGGACCTACGAGCAGTACTTC; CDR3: CASSLGTYEQYF
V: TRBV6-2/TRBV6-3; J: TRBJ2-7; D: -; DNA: TGTGCCAGCAGTTACGGGTCTGTCCCCTACGAGCAGTACTTC; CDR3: CASSYGSVPYEQYF
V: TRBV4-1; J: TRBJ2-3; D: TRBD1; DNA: TGCGCCAGCAGCCAACTCCCACCGTCCCGGGACAGGGGACATACGCAGTATTTT; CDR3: CASSQLPPSRDRGHTQYF
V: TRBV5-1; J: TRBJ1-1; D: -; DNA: TGCGCCAGCAGCTGGGGCGGGGACACTGAAGCTTTCTTT; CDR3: CASSWGGDTEAFF
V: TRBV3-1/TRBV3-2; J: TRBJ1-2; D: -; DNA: TGTGCCAGCAGCCAAGGGTCAGCTTATGGCTACACCTTC; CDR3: CASSQGSAYGYTF
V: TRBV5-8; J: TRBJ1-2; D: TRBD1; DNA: TGTGCCAGCAGCCCGGGACAGGACTATGGCTACACCTTC; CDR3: CASSPGQDYGYTF
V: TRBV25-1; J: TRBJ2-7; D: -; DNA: TGTGCCAGCACTGACAGCTACGAGCAGTACTTC; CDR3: CASTDSYEQYF
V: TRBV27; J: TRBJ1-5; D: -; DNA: TGTGCCAGCCGCCGAGGCAGTTATAGCAATCAGCCCCAGCATTTT; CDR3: CASRRGSYSNQPQHF
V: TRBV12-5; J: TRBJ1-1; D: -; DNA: TGTGCTAGTGGTTTCACACTATCGGTAGAGAACACTGAAGCTTTCTTT; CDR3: CASGFTLSVENTEAFF